This T cell receptor beta chain was profiled in a study of T cells in localized non-small cell lung cancer. Study-level points and caveats: Adjacent uninvolved lung had the highest clonality, suggesting focused antigen responses. In adjacent lung appeared a median about 57 of the top 100 tumor clones. With higher T cell density in blood came longer overall survival.

Generated by immunoSEQ multiplex PCR, the TCRdb table keeps only in-frame clones and is missing some. The sample includes 35,000 or so clones, 85% to 90% of them seen just once. Comments on this clone: Its target is unknown.

The CDR3 runs to 15 residues. From germline, CDR1 is MGHRA and CDR2 YSYEKL. The J segment lost 1 base and the V segment lost 2 bases, leaving 4 bases of the junction unmatched. The source material was peripheral blood, sampled before any cancer treatment. The chain combines TRBV4-1 with TRBJ1-1; TRBD1 matches at 7 bases. This TCR was sampled from a man aged 40 to 70 with stage I lung adenocarcinoma. In DNA, the CDR3 is TGCGCCAGCAGCCAATACAGGGGTTCGAACACTGAAGCTTTCTTT. Translated: CASSQYRGSNTEAFF.